The 16 T cell receptor beta chains below were found in one sample sequenced in a study of shared clonotypes between healthy human individuals. Assay: immunoSEQ multiplex PCR; the TCRdb copy retains only in-frame clones and omits some. The repertoire holds 1.4 million or so clones, with 98% to 99% as singletons. The sequenced sample was naive CD4+ T cells sorted from blood. Subset noted: CD45RA+ positively selected. Receptor source: a man aged 25 to 40 in good health.

The CDR3: CASSFQREETQYF. The CDR3, as DNA: TGTGCCAGCAGCTTTCAGCGGGAGGAGACCCAGTACTTC. The V gene is TRBV5-5, the J gene TRBJ2-5, with 8 nucleotides matching TRBD2. J was trimmed by 5 bases and V by 2 bases; bases with no gene match: 2. Germline V CDR1 and CDR2: SGHKS, YYEKEE (reference sequence). The CDR3 runs 13 residues.

As regards this clone: The sample carries other DNA sequences with the same CDR3. The genes are TRBV5-1 and TRBJ2-3; 8 nucleotides align to TRBD2. Trimming removed 4 bases from V and 5 bases from J; junction bases left unmatched: 6. The CDR3 extends over 14 amino acids. CDR1 and CDR2 (germline): SGHRS, YFSETQ. The CDR3 sequence is CASSPGLAEDTQYF. CDR3 DNA sequence: TGCGCCAGCAGCCCCGGACTAGCAGAAGATACGCAGTATTTT.

The chain is built from TRBV29-1 and TRBJ1-4; tentatively, D is TRBD1 (6 bases). V dropped 3 bases and J dropped 8 bases, with 10 bases sitting between them. Germline V gene lookup returns CDR1 SQVTM and CDR2 ANQGSEA. The CDR3 totals 12 residues. CDR3 DNA: TGCAGCGTTGACCCAGGGGACGAAAAACTGTTTTTT. Translating it yields CSVDPGDEKLFF. Full variable domain (rest looked up from reference TRBV29-1 and TRBJ1-4): SAVISQKPSRDICQRGTSLTIQCQVDSQVTMMFWYRQQPGQSLTLIATANQGSEATYESGFVIDKFPISRPNLTFSTLTVSNMSPEDSSIYLCSVDPGDEKLFFGSGTQLSVL.

V usage is TRBV5-1 and J usage is TRBJ2-3; D might be TRBD2 (6 bases). The CDR3 has 14 amino acids. Per germline, CDR1 SGHRS and CDR2 YFSETQ. Between the trimmed V and J ends, which lost 5 bases and 0 bases, there was a span of 10 bases. This CDR3 is CASRPGGSTDTQYF. In nucleotides, the CDR3 is TGCGCCAGCAGACCTGGGGGGAGCACAGATACGCAGTATTTT.

This chain uses TRBV2 with TRBJ2-1; possibly TRBD2 for D (5 bases). This CDR3 region has 13 residues. V was cut by 7 bases and J by 0 bases, with 7 bases left in between. Germline lookup yields CDR1 SNHLY and CDR2 FYNNEI. The CDR3 DNA follows: TGTGCCAGCAAAGGGAGCTCCTACAATGAGCAGTTCTTC. This codes for CASKGSSYNEQFF.

The rearrangement uses TRBV29-1 and TRBJ2-7; D call uncertain. Germline V gene sequence: CDR1 SQVTM, CDR2 ANQGSEA. CDR3 length: 12 residues. Trimming removed 7 bases from V and 2 bases from J, with 12 bases in between. CDR3 loop: CSAGHGAYEQYF. CDR3 DNA sequence: TGCAGCGCCGGGCACGGAGCCTACGAGCAGTACTTC.

The chain uses TRBV6-4 and TRBJ1-2, with D tentatively TRBD1 (5 bases). This CDR3 region has 16 residues. V was trimmed by 3 bases and J by 5 bases, leaving 19 bases between them. In germline, CDR1 is MRHNA, CDR2 SNTAGT. The chain's CDR3 is CASSEGAQHDLYGYTF. For the CDR3, the DNA is TGTGCCAGCAGTGAAGGGGCACAGCATGATTTATATGGCTACACCTTC.

This clone was found once. V gene TRBV28 combines with J gene TRBJ2-2; 7 bases match TRBD1. V dropped 3 bases and J dropped 6; count of bases not matched to a gene: 7. The CDR3 extends over 15 amino acids. Germline CDR1 is MDHEN and CDR2 is SYDVKM. The CDR3 DNA reads TGTGCCAGCAGTTTCTCGGACAGGCCCTCCGGGGAGCTGTTTTTT. The encoded protein is CASSFSDRPSGELFF.

The gene calls are TRBV28 and TRBJ2-7; 7 positions agree with TRBD1. V shed 6 bases, J shed 6 bases, and the junction held 8 bases outside the gene matches. CDR3 length: 13 residues. CDR1 is MDHEN, CDR2 SYDVKM, per germline. The CDR3 loop is CASSPGQITEQYF. CDR3 DNA: TGTGCCAGCAGCCCGGGACAGATTACCGAGCAGTACTTC.

The chain links TRBV7-9 to TRBJ2-3; a possible D gene is TRBD2 (5 bases). Trimming left V 1 base short and J 2 bases short, with 13 bases between. This CDR3 comprises 16 residues. Germline CDR1 is SEHNR and CDR2 is FQNEAQ (reference sequence). The CDR3 loop reads CASSLGLYGDTDTQYF. CDR3 in DNA: TGTGCCAGCAGCTTAGGCCTTTACGGGGACACAGATACGCAGTATTTT.

The rearrangement joins TRBV7-3 to TRBJ2-2; D may be TRBD2 (5 bases). Trimming took 10 bases from V and 7 from J, leaving 16 bases between them. This CDR3 contains 13 residues. Germline CDR1 and CDR2: SGHTA and FQGTGA. The CDR3 here is CATGWLAGGELFF. The DNA of the CDR3 is TGTGCCACGGGGTGGCTAGCTGGCGGGGAGCTGTTTTTT.

V usage is TRBV7-8 and J usage is TRBJ2-3; either TRBD1 or TRBD2 may fit D (5 bases each). The CDR3 runs to 15 residues. Germline CDR1 reads SGHVS; CDR2 reads FQNEAQ. The V gene lost 5 bases and the J gene lost 2 bases, with 14 bases spanning the gap. CDR3 loop: CASSRDRRDTDTQYF. The CDR3, as DNA: TGTGCCAGCAGCAGGGACCGCCGAGACACAGATACGCAGTATTTT. Supplemented by reference TRBV7-8 and TRBJ2-3, the full variable domain reads GAGVSQSPRYKVAKRGQDVALRCDPISGHVSLFWYQQALGQGPEFLTYFQNEAQLDKSGLPSDRFFAERPEGSVSTLKIQRTQQEDSAVYLCASSRDRRDTDTQYFGPGTRLTVL.

In this sample, this clone turned up once. The CDR3 DNA is TGTGCCAGCAGCTTCGTGCCAGGCGAGAACACCGGGGAGCTGTTTTTT. It codes for CASSFVPGENTGELFF. V and J are TRBV7-3 and TRBJ2-2; no definite D call. V was clipped by 3 bases and J by 1 base, with 12 bases between them. This CDR3 has 16 amino acids. CDR1 is SGHTA, CDR2 FQGTGA, per germline.

The chain links TRBV6-6 to TRBJ1-5; D call uncertain. V lost 5 bases, J lost 7 bases, and 18 bases lay in between. The V gene's germline CDR1 is MNHNY and CDR2 SVGAGI (reference sequence). This CDR3 contains 15 residues. In DNA form, the CDR3 reads TGTGCCAGCAGTGAGATGTTCCAGTCTACCCAGCCCCAGCATTTT. It translates to CASSEMFQSTQPQHF.

This chain links TRBV19 with TRBJ2-1; 10 nucleotides match TRBD2. The CDR3 spans 16 residues. Germline loops: CDR1 LNHDA, CDR2 SQIVND (reference sequence). V trimming: 5 bases; J trimming: 9 bases; junction bases outside the gene matches: 13. CDR3: CASSVRGTSAIREQFF. The CDR3 DNA reads as TGTGCCAGTAGTGTCCGTGGGACTAGCGCGATTCGTGAGCAGTTCTTC.

The gene calls are TRBV6-1 and TRBJ2-7; 7 bases line up with TRBD2. The CDR3 runs to 15 residues. The germline V gene encodes CDR1 MNHNS and CDR2 SASEGT. Trimming took 2 bases from V and 1 from J; bases not matched to a gene: 5. The CDR3 loop reads CASSETSVRSYEQYF. CDR3 nucleotide sequence: TGTGCCAGCAGTGAAACTAGCGTGCGGTCCTACGAGCAGTACTTC.